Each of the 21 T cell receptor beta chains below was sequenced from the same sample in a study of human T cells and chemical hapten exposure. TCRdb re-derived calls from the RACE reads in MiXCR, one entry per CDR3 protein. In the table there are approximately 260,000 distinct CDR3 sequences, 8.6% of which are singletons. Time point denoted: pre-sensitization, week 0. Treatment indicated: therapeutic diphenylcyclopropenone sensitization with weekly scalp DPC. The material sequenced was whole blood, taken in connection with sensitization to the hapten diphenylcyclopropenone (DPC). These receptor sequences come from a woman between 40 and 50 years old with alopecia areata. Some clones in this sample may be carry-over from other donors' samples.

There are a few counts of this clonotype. The CDR3 spells CASSLEAGTQETQYF. CDR3 bases: TGCGCCAGCAGCTTGGAGGCGGGTACCCAAGAGACCCAGTACTTC. The chain couples TRBV5-1 to TRBJ2-5, with a possible D match to TRBD2 (5 bases). Trimming took off 0 bases at V and 1 base at J, with 10 bases between the two ends. The CDR3 is 15 amino acids. CDR1 and CDR2 from the germline V gene are SGHRS and YFSETQ.

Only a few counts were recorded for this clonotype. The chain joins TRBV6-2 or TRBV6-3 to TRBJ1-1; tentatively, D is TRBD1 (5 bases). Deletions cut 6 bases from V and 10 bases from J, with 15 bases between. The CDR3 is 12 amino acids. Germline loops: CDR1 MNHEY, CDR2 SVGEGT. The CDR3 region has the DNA TGTGCCAGCAGCTCTGGGGCCTCCCCAGCTTTCTTT. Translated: CASSSGASPAFF.

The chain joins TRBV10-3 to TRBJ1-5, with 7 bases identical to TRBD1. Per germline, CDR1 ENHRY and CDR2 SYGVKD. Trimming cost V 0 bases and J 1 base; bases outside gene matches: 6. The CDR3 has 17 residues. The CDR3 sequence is CAISESPGGLSNQPQHF. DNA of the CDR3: TGTGCCATCAGTGAGTCCCCAGGGGGTCTCAGCAATCAGCCCCAGCATTTT.

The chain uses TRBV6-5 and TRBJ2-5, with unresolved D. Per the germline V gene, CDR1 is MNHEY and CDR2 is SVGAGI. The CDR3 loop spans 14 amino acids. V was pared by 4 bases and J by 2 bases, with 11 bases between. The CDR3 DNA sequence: TGTGCCAGCAGTTCCGTGACACCGCAAGAGACCCAGTACTTC. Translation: CASSSVTPQETQYF.

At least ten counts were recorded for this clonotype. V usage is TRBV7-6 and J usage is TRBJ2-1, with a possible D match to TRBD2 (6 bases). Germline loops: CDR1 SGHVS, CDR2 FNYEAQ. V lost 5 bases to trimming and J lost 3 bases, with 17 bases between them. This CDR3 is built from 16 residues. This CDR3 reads CASSLALGRSYNEQFF. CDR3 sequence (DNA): TGTGCCAGCAGCCTCGCGTTAGGGAGGAGCTACAATGAGCAGTTCTTC.

The CDR3 DNA sequence: TGTGCCAGCAGTTACGCACAGGTCAGCGGGGAGCTGTTTTTT. Its translation is CASSYAQVSGELFF. The chain joins TRBV6-5 to TRBJ2-2; possibly TRBD1 for D (5 bases). Germline V gives CDR1 MNHEY, CDR2 SVGAGI. Deletions cut 2 bases from V and 7 bases from J, with 11 bases between. The CDR3 is made up of 14 amino acids.

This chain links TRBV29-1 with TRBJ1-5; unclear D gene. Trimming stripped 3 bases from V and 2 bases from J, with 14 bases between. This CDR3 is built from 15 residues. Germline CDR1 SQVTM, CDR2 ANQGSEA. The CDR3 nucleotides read TGCAGCGTTGATGGTAGGGCCTGGGGCAATCAGCCCCAGCATTTT. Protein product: CSVDGRAWGNQPQHF.

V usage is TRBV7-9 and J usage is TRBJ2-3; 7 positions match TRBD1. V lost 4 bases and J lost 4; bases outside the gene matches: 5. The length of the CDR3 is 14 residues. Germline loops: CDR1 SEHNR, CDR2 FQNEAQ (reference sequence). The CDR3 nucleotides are TGTGCCAGCAGCTATAGACAGGGACCAGATACGCAGTATTTT. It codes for CASSYRQGPDTQYF.

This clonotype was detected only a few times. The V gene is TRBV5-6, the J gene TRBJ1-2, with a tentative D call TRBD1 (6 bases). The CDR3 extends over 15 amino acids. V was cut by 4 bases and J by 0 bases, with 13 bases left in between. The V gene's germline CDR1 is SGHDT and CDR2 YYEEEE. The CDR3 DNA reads TGTGCCAGCAGCAATGACAGGATATCTAACTATGGCTACACCTTC. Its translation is CASSNDRISNYGYTF.

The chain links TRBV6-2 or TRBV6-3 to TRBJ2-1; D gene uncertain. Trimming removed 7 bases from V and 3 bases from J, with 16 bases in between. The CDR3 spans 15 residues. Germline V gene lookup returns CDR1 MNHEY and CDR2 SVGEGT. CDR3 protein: CASTYEPPFYNEQFF. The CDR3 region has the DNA TGTGCCAGCACCTACGAACCGCCCTTCTACAATGAGCAGTTCTTC.

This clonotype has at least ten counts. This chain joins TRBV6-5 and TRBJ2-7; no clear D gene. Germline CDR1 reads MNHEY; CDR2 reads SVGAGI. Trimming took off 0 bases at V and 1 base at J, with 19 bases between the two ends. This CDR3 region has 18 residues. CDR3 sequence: CASSYSYSLGARSYEQYF. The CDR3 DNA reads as TGTGCCAGCAGTTACTCCTACTCCCTGGGCGCCCGGTCCTACGAGCAGTACTTC.

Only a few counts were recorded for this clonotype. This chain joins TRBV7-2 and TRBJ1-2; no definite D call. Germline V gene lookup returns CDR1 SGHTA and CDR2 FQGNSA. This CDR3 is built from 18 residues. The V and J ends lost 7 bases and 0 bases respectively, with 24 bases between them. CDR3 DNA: TGTGCCAGCATCCCACTCGGCAGGTTCGGAATTTCTAACTATGGCTACACCTTC. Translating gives CASIPLGRFGISNYGYTF.

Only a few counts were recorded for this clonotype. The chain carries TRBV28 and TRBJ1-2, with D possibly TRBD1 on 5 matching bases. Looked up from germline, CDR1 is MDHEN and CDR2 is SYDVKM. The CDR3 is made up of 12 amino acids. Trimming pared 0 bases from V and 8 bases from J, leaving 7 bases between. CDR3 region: CASSLWGEGYTF. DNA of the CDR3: TGTGCCAGCAGTTTATGGGGGGAGGGCTACACCTTC.

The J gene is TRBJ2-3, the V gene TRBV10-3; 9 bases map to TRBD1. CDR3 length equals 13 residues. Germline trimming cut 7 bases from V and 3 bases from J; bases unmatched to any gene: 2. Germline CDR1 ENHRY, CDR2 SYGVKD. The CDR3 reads CAITGQGTDTQYF. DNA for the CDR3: TGTGCCATCACCGGACAGGGGACAGATACGCAGTATTTT.

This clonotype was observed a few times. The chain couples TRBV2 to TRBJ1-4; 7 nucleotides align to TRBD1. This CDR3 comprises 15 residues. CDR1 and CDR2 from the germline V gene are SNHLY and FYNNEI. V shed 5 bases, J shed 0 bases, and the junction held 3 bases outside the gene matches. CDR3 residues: CASSRDSATNEKLFF. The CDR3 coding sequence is TGTGCCAGCAGTCGGGACAGTGCAACTAATGAAAAACTGTTTTTT.

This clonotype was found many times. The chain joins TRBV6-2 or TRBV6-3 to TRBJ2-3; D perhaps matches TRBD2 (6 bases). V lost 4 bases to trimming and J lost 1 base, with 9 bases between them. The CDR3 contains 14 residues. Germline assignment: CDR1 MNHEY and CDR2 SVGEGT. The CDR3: CASSWASGTDTQYF. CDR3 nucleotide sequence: TGTGCCAGCAGTTGGGCTAGCGGCACAGATACGCAGTATTTT.

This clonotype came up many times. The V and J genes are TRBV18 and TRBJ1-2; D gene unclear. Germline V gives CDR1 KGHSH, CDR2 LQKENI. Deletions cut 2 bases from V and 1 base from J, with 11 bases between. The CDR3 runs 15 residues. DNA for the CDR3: TGTGCCAGCTCACCATCCCTTCGGAATAACTATGGCTACACCTTC. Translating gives CASSPSLRNNYGYTF.

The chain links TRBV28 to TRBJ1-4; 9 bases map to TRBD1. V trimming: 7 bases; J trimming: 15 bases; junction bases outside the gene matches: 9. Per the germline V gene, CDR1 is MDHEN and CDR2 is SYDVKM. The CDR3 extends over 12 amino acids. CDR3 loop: CASITPGQGLFF. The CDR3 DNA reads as TGTGCCAGCATTACACCGGGACAGGGCTTGTTTTTT. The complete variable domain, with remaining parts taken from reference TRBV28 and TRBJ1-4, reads DVKVTQSSRYLVKRTGEKVFLECVQDMDHENMFWYRQDPGLGLRLIYFSYDVKMKEKGDIPEGYSVSREKKERFSLILESASTNQTSMYLCASITPGQGLFFGSGTQLSVL.

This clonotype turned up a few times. The CDR3 DNA follows: TGTGCCAGCAACCTTTTAGGAAGGGGCACCGGGGAGCTGTTTTTT. This codes for CASNLLGRGTGELFF. V and J are TRBV9 and TRBJ2-2; maybe TRBD1 (5 bases). There are 15 residues in the CDR3. V was pared by 6 bases and J by 4 bases, with 16 bases between. Germline loops: CDR1 SGDLS, CDR2 YYNGEE.

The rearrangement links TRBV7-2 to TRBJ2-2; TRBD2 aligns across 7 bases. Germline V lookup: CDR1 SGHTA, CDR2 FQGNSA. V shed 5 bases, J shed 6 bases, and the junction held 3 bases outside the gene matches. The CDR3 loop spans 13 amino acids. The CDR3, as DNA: TGTGCCAGCAGCCGGGCGGGAGCCGGGGAGCTGTTTTTT. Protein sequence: CASSRAGAGELFF.

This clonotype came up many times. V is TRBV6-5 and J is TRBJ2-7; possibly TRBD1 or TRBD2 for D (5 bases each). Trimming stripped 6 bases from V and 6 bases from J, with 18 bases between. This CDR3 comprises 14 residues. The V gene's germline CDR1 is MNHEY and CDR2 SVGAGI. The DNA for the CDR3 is TGTGCCAGCAGGTCCGGGACCTTACCCCCCGAGCAGTACTTC. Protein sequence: CASRSGTLPPEQYF.